This T cell receptor (beta chain) was retrieved from a study of cytomegalovirus exposure and HLA in healthy donors. Study in general: Clustering assigned 81% of the roughly 380 genotyped donors to the Caucasian-associated ancestry cluster.

At collection, donors were nominally healthy, but unrecorded immune exposures were probable. Germline V CDR1 and CDR2: SGHTA, FQGTGA. J gave up 4 bases and V 5 bases, and 5 bases lay outside the gene matches. This CDR3 has 15 amino acids. The PCR used 60 Vbeta and 13 Jbeta primers. Profiled with immunoSEQ multiplex PCR; TCRdb holds only in-frame clones, not every one. The sample yields around 75,000 clones, 75% to 80% seen once. The receptor was isolated from a man aged 35 to 55 in good health and CMV-seronegative. The chain joins TRBV7-3 to TRBJ1-2; TRBD1 matches at 12 bases. Sequenced: PBMCs. The CDR3 loop reads CASSPGQGATYGYTF. Here the CDR3 DNA reads TGTGCCAGCAGCCCGGGACAGGGGGCCACCTATGGCTACACCTTC.